One sample yielded the 6 T cell receptor beta chains listed below, sequenced in a study of T cells in Graves' hyperthyroidism and ophthalmopathy. RNA transcripts yielded amplified TCR beta CDR3 regions. TCR CDR3 underwent first-round RT-PCR with the HTBI primer set. TCRdb re-called the multiplex PCR reads through MiXCR, storing one row per CDR3 protein. This table holds approximately 420,000 distinct CDR3 sequences, roughly 13% found once. Sequenced: blood. The receptor set was obtained from a woman in her late teens or twenties with Graves' hyperthyroidism.

This clonotype was picked up many times. The DNA for the CDR3 is TGTGCCAGCAGTACGCGGACTGATGAGCAGTTCTTC. Translating gives CASSTRTDEQFF. The rearrangement joins TRBV12-3 or TRBV12-4 to TRBJ2-1; TRBD2 might be the D (5 bases). This CDR3 comprises 12 residues. Trimming took 5 bases from V and 8 from J, leaving 10 bases between them.

The genes are TRBV27 and TRBJ2-1; TRBD1 matches at 7 bases. V lost 3 bases, J lost 7 bases, and 6 bases stayed unmatched. The CDR3 length is 14 residues. Germline CDR1 reads MNHEY; CDR2 reads SMNVEV (reference sequence). DNA for the CDR3: TGTGCCAGCAGTTTGAATGCAGGGGGTAATGAGCAGTTCTTC. Translated, it gives CASSLNAGGNEQFF.

This clonotype was detected many times. V and J are TRBV6-1 and TRBJ1-5, with no clear D. V lost 3 bases and J lost 2, with 5 bases in between. Per the germline V gene, CDR1 is MNHNS and CDR2 is SASEGT. The CDR3 covers 13 residues. The CDR3 spells CASSDRGNQPQHF. CDR3 DNA: TGTGCCAGCAGTGATAGGGGCAATCAGCCCCAGCATTTT.

This clonotype was counted only a few times. The V and J genes are TRBV5-1 and TRBJ1-2, with 8 bases lining up with TRBD1. Germline-derived CDR1 and CDR2 are SGHRS and YFSETQ. The CDR3 covers 14 residues. With V trimmed by 0 bases and J by 8 bases, 6 bases remained unmatched. The CDR3 nucleotides are TGCGCCAGCAGCTTGGTACAGGGGGTCTGGGGCTACACCTTC. Its protein is CASSLVQGVWGYTF.

This clonotype was detected ten times or more. The chain has TRBV3-1 and TRBJ2-3, with D perhaps TRBD2 (5 bases). Germline-derived CDR1 and CDR2 are LGHDT and YNNKEL (reference sequence). Trimming removed 0 bases at V and 1 base at J, with 8 bases between. The CDR3 covers 15 residues. The CDR3 here is CASSQDFGGTDTQYF. The CDR3 nucleotides read TGTGCCAGCAGCCAAGATTTCGGGGGCACAGATACGCAGTATTTT.

This chain joins TRBV27 and TRBJ2-1; a possible D gene is TRBD2 (5 bases). This CDR3 is built from 17 residues. The germline gives CDR1 MNHEY, CDR2 SMNVEV (reference sequence). With 1 base removed from V and 2 bases from J, the gap between germline ends came to 15 bases. The CDR3, as DNA: TGTGCCAGCAGTTTATTTCTGCGGGCCGGTACCTACAATGAGCAGTTCTTC. It specifies CASSLFLRAGTYNEQFF.